The rows below give T cell receptor beta chains drawn from one sample of a study of cytomegalovirus exposure and HLA in healthy donors. TCRdb's copy holds only in-frame clones and misses some; the assay was immunoSEQ multiplex PCR. The table has about 54,000 clones, around 90% seen once. Source material: PBMCs. Receptors originate from a woman between 18 and 29 years old in good health and CMV-seropositive. Both conserved end residues are part of each CDR3. The D gene is left open where the match is weak. Some rows have no size entry. The others give once, few or many, or a class for an expanded clone.

J	V	size	D	DNA	CDR3
TRBJ1-4	TRBV7-9	-	-	TGTGCCAGCAGCTTATCGAGTGAAAAACTGTTTTTT	CASSLSSEKLFF
TRBJ1-2	TRBV15	few	TRBD1	TGTGCCACCAGCCAAAGGACAGGGTCTGGCTACACCTTC	CATSQRTGSGYTF
TRBJ2-5	TRBV5-6	-	-	TGTGCCAGCAGCGGGCCAGTGAGTCTTTACCAAGAGACCCAGTACTTC	CASSGPVSLYQETQYF
TRBJ1-5	TRBV6-1	-	TRBD1	TGTGCCAGCAGCACTGGACAGGGTAATCAGCCCCAGCATTTT	CASSTGQGNQPQHF
TRBJ1-4	TRBV19	-	TRBD1	TGTGCCAGTAGTATTGGACCGGGACAGGGGGCCTCAGAGCATGAAAAACTGTTTTTT	CASSIGPGQGASEHEKLFF
TRBJ1-2	TRBV5-6	-	-	TGTGCCAGCAGATCCTACGGGGATTATGGCTACACCTTC	CASRSYGDYGYTF
TRBJ2-3	TRBV19	-	TRBD1	TGTGCCAGTGGGGACAGGGTGCGGGATACGCAGTATTTT	CASGDRVRDTQYF
TRBJ2-7	TRBV7-9	once	-	TGTGCCAGCAGCTTAGATCCCTTTTACGAGCAGTACTTC	CASSLDPFYEQYF
TRBJ1-1	TRBV9	-	-	TGTGCCAGCAGCCGGGGACTCTCAGTCATGAACACTGAAGCTTTCTTT	CASSRGLSVMNTEAFF
TRBJ2-3	TRBV4-2	-	TRBD2	TGTGCCAGCAGCCAAGAAGGGAGGGAGGGAGATACGCAGTATTTT	CASSQEGREGDTQYF
TRBJ2-5	TRBV5-4	-	-	TGTGCCAGCAGCCCCACAGGGCTGCGGGAGACCCAGTACTTC	CASSPTGLRETQYF
TRBJ2-3	TRBV5-1	-	TRBD1	TGCGCCAGCAGCTTGGCGACAGGGGTAGCAGATACGCAGTATTTT	CASSLATGVADTQYF
TRBJ2-7	TRBV5-4	-	TRBD2	TGTGCCAGCAGGCAAGGGACTAGCGGTGCGGGGGAGCAGTACTTC	CASRQGTSGAGEQYF
TRBJ2-7	TRBV29-1	-	-	TGCAGCGTCTTGGACAGTCCTGGACAAGGGGAGCAGTACTTC	CSVLDSPGQGEQYF
TRBJ2-1	TRBV6-5	-	-	TGTGCCAGCACCGAAGGGTCCGGGGAGAATGAGCAGTTCTTC	CASTEGSGENEQFF
TRBJ2-3	TRBV6-1	-	TRBD1	TGTGCCAGCACCCCCTGGGGACAGGGCGCAGATACGCAGTATTTT	CASTPWGQGADTQYF
TRBJ1-2	TRBV7-2	-	TRBD1	TGTGCCAGCAGCTTAGCACCCGGACAGGGGGTTACCTACACCTTC	CASSLAPGQGVTYTF
TRBJ2-7	TRBV6-5	-	-	TGTGCCAGCAGTTTGGGCCGATACCTAACCTACGAGCAGTACTTC	CASSLGRYLTYEQYF
TRBJ2-3	TRBV2	-	TRBD1	TGTGCCAGCAGTGATCGACAGGGATCTGGTACGCAGTATTTT	CASSDRQGSGTQYF
TRBJ1-5	TRBV2	-	-	TGTGCCAGCAGTGCTGGGCGCGGGAGTCAGCCCCAGCATTTT	CASSAGRGSQPQHF
TRBJ2-2	TRBV6-1	-	TRBD2	TGTGCCAGCCTGCTAGGCGGGGGATTGCCCGGGGAGCTGTTTTTT	CASLLGGGLPGELFF
TRBJ1-5	TRBV4-1	once	-	TGCGCCAGCAGCCAAGAATTTTCGGGCAATCAGCCCCAGCATTTT	CASSQEFSGNQPQHF
TRBJ1-2	TRBV27	-	TRBD1	TGTGCCAGCAGTTTCGACAGGGCGAATGGCTACACCTTC	CASSFDRANGYTF